Sequencing of this T cell receptor beta chain was carried out in a study of identical twins. Germline V gives CDR1 SNHLY, CDR2 FYNNEI. The CDR3 spans 16 residues. Trimming took 1 base from V and 0 from J, leaving 12 bases between them. TCRdb re-called the 5' RACE reads with MiXCR, one entry per CDR3 protein. The sample yields hundreds of thousands of distinct CDR3 sequences, about 12% seen once. Study-wide points: For cord blood, abundant beta clonotypes had fewer insertions, unlike memory repertoires, which showed none. Invariant MAIT and iNKT cells could partly confound zero-insertion analyses. Out-of-frame TCR alpha sharing in monozygotic twins exceeded recombination model predictions.

This clonotype has just a few counts. Its cognate antigen is unknown. These data were also filed under a second study, of yellow fever vaccine responses in identical twins.

Sequencing used CD8+ T cells sorted from blood. The V gene is TRBV2, the J gene TRBJ1-1; tentative D call: TRBD1 (6 bases). The sequence was obtained from a woman aged 18-29 years in good health. Here the CDR3 DNA reads TGTGCCAGCAGTGAAGTTACAGGGCCTATGAACACTGAAGCTTTCTTT. Translation gives CASSEVTGPMNTEAFF.